This T cell receptor (beta chain) was sequenced for a study of ipilimumab plus nivolumab after autologous stem cell transplantation. On the study more broadly: Patients received a median of 5 ipilimumab and 8 nivolumab doses. Regarding the study as a whole: Per the authors, repertoire, Treg and microbiota data justify further study.

Here immunoSEQ multiplex PCR was the method, and the copy in TCRdb shows in-frame clones only, minus some. The sample has more than 12,000 clones, 60% to 75% seen once; the top ten hold about 10%. V lost 1 base, J lost 5 bases, and 20 bases lay in between. Germline V gene lookup returns CDR1 SGHTA and CDR2 FQGTGA. The CDR3 has 18 amino acids. A word on this clone: Its antigen is currently unknown.

Starting 14 to 28 days after autologous transplant, ipilimumab 1 mg/kg was given. Patients received nivolumab 3 mg/kg at weeks 1, 4, 7, 10, then fortnightly to week 26. This sample comprised PBMCs, obtained in a trial of ipilimumab plus nivolumab as post-transplant consolidation. The chain combines TRBV7-3 with TRBJ2-2, with a possible D match to TRBD1 (7 bases). The clonotype comes from a male donor with primary mediastinal lymphoma. The CDR3 region is CASSLNGGGGRGTGELFF. CDR3 sequence (DNA): TGTGCCAGCAGCTTAAACGGTGGAGGGGGCCGTGGAACCGGGGAGCTGTTTTTT.